The 7 T cell receptor beta chains below were found in one sample sequenced in a study of T cell repertoires in cytomegalovirus infection. From the reads, TCRdb called clonotypes with MiXCR, one entry per CDR3 protein. This table holds 100,000 to 150,000 distinct CDR3 sequences, around 25% found once. For these receptors, no antigen is known. The sequencing input was PBMCs, sequenced either directly or after in vitro stimulation (not recorded which). The receptor set was obtained from a human donor in good health (CMV status not recorded). Some clones in this sample may be carry-over from other donors' samples.

This clonotype was counted a few times. This chain joins TRBV5-1 and TRBJ2-3; 9 bases match TRBD2. With 0 bases clipped from V and 2 bases from J, the junction kept 10 bases outside the gene matches. The CDR3 has 18 amino acids. Germline values: CDR1 SGHRS, CDR2 YFSETQ. The CDR3 DNA sequence: TGCGCCAGCAGCTTGGGGGGGACTAGCCGAACTTCCACAGATACGCAGTATTTT. It translates to CASSLGGTSRTSTDTQYF.

This clonotype was seen a handful of times. The rearrangement joins TRBV10-3 to TRBJ2-2; D unresolved. Germline V gene sequence: CDR1 ENHRY, CDR2 SYGVKD. This CDR3 has 12 amino acids. Trimming removed 7 bases at V and 1 base at J, with 4 bases between. The CDR3 reads CAITENTGELFF. The DNA of the CDR3 is TGTGCCATCACGGAGAACACCGGGGAGCTGTTTTTT.

The chain carries TRBV6-4 and TRBJ2-7; TRBD2 aligns across 10 bases. The CDR3 runs 15 residues. With 3 bases clipped from V and 3 bases from J, the junction kept 5 bases outside the gene matches. CDR1 is MRHNA, CDR2 SNTAGT, per germline. CDR3 protein: CASSDSASGSYEQYF. In nucleotides, the CDR3 is TGTGCCAGCAGTGATTCGGCTAGCGGGAGCTACGAGCAGTACTTC.

This clonotype was counted only a few times. This chain connects TRBV10-3 to TRBJ1-1, with D possibly being TRBD1 (6 bases). Germline V gene data show CDR1 as ENHRY and CDR2 as SYGVKD. The CDR3 runs to 14 residues. V lost 4 bases to trimming and J lost 0 bases, with 9 bases between them. The CDR3 here is CAISAGQLNTEAFF. The CDR3 nucleotides read TGTGCCATCAGTGCAGGACAGTTGAACACTGAAGCTTTCTTT.

This clonotype showed up just a few times. The J gene is TRBJ2-5, the V gene TRBV6-5; 10 bases agree with TRBD2. Germline values: CDR1 MNHEY, CDR2 SVGAGI. The CDR3 length is 16 residues. The V segment lost 5 bases and the J segment 5 bases; nucleotides outside the gene matches: 11. CDR3 sequence: CASSAQGAGGPETQYF. Here the CDR3 DNA reads TGTGCCAGCAGTGCCCAGGGAGCGGGAGGGCCGGAGACCCAGTACTTC.

The V gene is TRBV7-9, the J gene TRBJ2-7; 9 nucleotides agree with TRBD1. The CDR3 is 16 amino acids. Germline-derived CDR1 and CDR2 are SEHNR and FQNEAQ (reference sequence). Losses at the gene ends were 5 bases for V and 3 bases for J; bases not matched to a gene: 11. CDR3 DNA: TGTGCCAGCAGCACACGGAGGACAGGGGTCCTCTACGAGCAGTACTTC. It translates to CASSTRRTGVLYEQYF.

The rearrangement uses TRBV24-1 and TRBJ2-5; D is perhaps TRBD2 (5 bases). Germline CDR1 KGHDR, CDR2 SFDVKD. V lost 4 bases and J 7 bases, leaving 6 bases between the germline ends. The CDR3 is 11 amino acids. The CDR3 DNA reads as TGTGCCACCAGTGAAGGAGGGACCCAGTACTTC. Amino acids: CATSEGGTQYF.